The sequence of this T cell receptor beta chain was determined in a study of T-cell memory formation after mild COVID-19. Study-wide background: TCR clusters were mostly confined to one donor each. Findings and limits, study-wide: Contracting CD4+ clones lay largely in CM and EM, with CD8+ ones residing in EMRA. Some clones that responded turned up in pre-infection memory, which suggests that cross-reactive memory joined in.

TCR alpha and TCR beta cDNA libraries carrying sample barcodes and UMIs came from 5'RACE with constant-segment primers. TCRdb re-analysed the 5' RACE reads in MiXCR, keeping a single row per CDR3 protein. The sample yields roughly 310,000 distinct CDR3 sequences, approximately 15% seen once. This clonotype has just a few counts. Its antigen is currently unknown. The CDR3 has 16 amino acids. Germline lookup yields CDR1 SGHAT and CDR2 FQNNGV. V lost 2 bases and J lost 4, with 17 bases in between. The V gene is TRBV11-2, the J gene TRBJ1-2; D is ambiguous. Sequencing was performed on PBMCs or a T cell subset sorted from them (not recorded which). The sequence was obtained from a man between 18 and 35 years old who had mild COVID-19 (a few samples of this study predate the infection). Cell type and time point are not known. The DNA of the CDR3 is TGTGCCAGCAGCTTAAGTTGGAAGGCAGGCGGCTATGGCTACACCTTC. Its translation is CASSLSWKAGGYGYTF.